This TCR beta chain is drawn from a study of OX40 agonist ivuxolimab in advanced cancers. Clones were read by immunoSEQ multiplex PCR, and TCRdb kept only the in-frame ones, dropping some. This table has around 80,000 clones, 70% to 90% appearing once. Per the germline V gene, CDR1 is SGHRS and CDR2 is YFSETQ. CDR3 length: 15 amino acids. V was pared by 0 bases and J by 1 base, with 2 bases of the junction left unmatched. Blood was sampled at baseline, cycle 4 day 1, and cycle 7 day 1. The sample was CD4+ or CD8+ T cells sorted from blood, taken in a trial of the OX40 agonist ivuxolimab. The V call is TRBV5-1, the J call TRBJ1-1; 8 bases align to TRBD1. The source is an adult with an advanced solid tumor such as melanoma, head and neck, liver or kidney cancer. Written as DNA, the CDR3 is TGCGCCAGCAGCTTGGATGGACAGGGGAACACTGAAGCTTTCTTT. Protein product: CASSLDGQGNTEAFF.